Listed below are T cell receptor beta chains from one sample, sequenced in a study of blood T cell repertoires in COVID-19. The data were produced by immunoSEQ multiplex PCR, yet TCRdb's version contains in-frame clones alone and is incomplete. The table includes 75,000 to 95,000 clones, roughly nine tenths detected once. Sample: peripheral blood. The receptors were gathered from a woman aged 55 to 70 with COVID-19, enrolled during active disease. Both conserved end residues are trimmed from each CDR3. Expanded clones get a size class; other rows say once, few or many, or leave the size out.

J,length,V,size,CDR3
TRBJ2-2,13,TRBV5-1,NA,ASSLNRMNTGELF
TRBJ2-5,13,TRBV28,NA,ASSYGVISGETQY
TRBJ2-1,12,TRBV7-2,NA,ASGRAGSWNEQF
TRBJ2-7,12,TRBV6-1,NA,ASSYMAGTYEQY
TRBJ2-3,13,TRBV7-8,once,ASSLRAGALDTQY
TRBJ1-3,9,TRBV28,NA,ASSSGYTIY
TRBJ1-4,11,TRBV7-6,NA,ASSANRDEKLF
TRBJ1-5,13,TRBV28,NA,ASSRQAYSNQPQH
TRBJ2-7,11,TRBV6-6,few,ASRTGTSYEQY
TRBJ2-2,11,TRBV11-2,NA,ASSFWAPGELF
TRBJ1-4,12,TRBV5-1,NA,ASSLRQTNEKLF
TRBJ1-2,12,TRBV25-1,NA,ASSAGTLGNGYT
TRBJ1-1,11,TRBV29-1,NA,SVETGMNTEAF
TRBJ2-2,14,TRBV9,NA,ASSTRGDSNTGELF
TRBJ2-7,13,TRBV6-5,NA,ASSYSGRFSYEQY
TRBJ1-4,12,TRBV4-1,NA,ASSQDRDIEKLF
TRBJ2-1,13,TRBV9,NA,ASSATSGAVSEQF
TRBJ1-2,9,TRBV6-2/TRBV6-3,NA,ASSYRVGYT
TRBJ2-5,12,TRBV28,NA,ASRTGGAEETQY
TRBJ1-5,11,TRBV6-5,NA,ASNIQVGQPQH
TRBJ2-2,11,TRBV10-3,NA,AIRTVPSGELF
TRBJ2-5,12,TRBV27,NA,ASSSTSQLRTQY
TRBJ2-5,14,TRBV10-3,NA,AIRNGAGGSQETQY
TRBJ2-3,12,TRBV2,once,ASTYGGEMDTQY
TRBJ1-4,14,TRBV2,NA,ASSEAPGTVMEKLF
TRBJ2-5,12,TRBV18,NA,ASSPGRTEETQY
TRBJ2-6,14,TRBV5-1,NA,ASSLQGYSGANVLT
TRBJ1-3,12,TRBV3-1/TRBV3-2,NA,ASSPQEWGNTIY
TRBJ1-2,11,TRBV6-2/TRBV6-3,many,ASSDGTFSGYT
TRBJ2-7,12,TRBV6-5,NA,ASSYGRDSYEQY
TRBJ2-7,12,TRBV3-1/TRBV3-2,NA,ASSRTGGSYEQY
TRBJ2-4,14,TRBV2,NA,ASSLGRGDGKNIQY